Each of the 7 T cell receptor beta chains below was sequenced from the same sample in a study of cytomegalovirus exposure and HLA in healthy donors. Measured with immunoSEQ multiplex PCR; TCRdb has only the in-frame clones, and not every one. The repertoire holds some 250,000 clones, with roughly 89% as singletons. Source material: PBMCs. The receptors derive from a woman younger than 35 in good health and CMV-seronegative.

The V and J genes are TRBV6-1 and TRBJ2-7; 10 bases are shared with TRBD1. Trimming took 0 bases from V and 6 from J; bases not matched to a gene: 2. Per germline, CDR1 MNHNS and CDR2 SASEGT. There are 14 residues in the CDR3. CDR3 loop: CASSEARDRGEQYV. As DNA, the CDR3 is TGTGCCAGCAGTGAAGCAAGGGACAGGGGCGAGCAGTACGTC.

This chain joins TRBV4-1 and TRBJ2-3, with TRBD2 matching 8 bases. The germline V gene has CDR1 MGHRA and CDR2 YSYEKL. The CDR3 length is 17 residues. V shed 0 bases, J shed 1 base, and the junction held 6 bases outside the gene matches. The CDR3 reads CASSQDRGGTGTDTQYF. For the CDR3, the DNA is TGCGCCAGCAGCCAAGATCGGGGGGGAACGGGCACAGATACGCAGTATTTT.

The chain has TRBV11-2 and TRBJ2-7; TRBD1 matches at 7 bases. CDR1 and CDR2 from the germline V gene are SGHAT and FQNNGV. CDR3 length: 15 amino acids. V shed 5 bases, J shed 4 bases, and the junction held 11 bases outside the gene matches. In nucleotides, the CDR3 is TGTGCCAGCAGCCTAGCCCCGACAGGGTTGTACGAGCAGTACGTC. The encoded protein is CASSLAPTGLYEQYV.

The rearrangement joins TRBV7-4 to TRBJ2-3, with D possibly being TRBD1 (5 bases). V was trimmed by 11 bases and J by 5 bases, leaving 11 bases between them. The germline V gene encodes CDR1 SGHVT and CDR2 SQSDAQ. The CDR3 runs to 11 residues. CDR3 sequence (DNA): TGTGCCTCGCAGGGCAGAGATACGCAGTATTTT. It translates to CASQGRDTQYF.

This clone was seen a single time. This chain links TRBV15 with TRBJ1-5, with D hard to call. The CDR3 totals 15 residues. CDR1 is LNHNV and CDR2 is YYDKDF in the germline V gene (reference sequence). The ends were cut back, 0 bases at V and 2 bases at J, with 8 bases in the middle. The CDR3 DNA reads as TGTGCCACCAGCAGAGATCCGGGTGGCAATCAGCCCCAGCATTTT. Encoded protein: CATSRDPGGNQPQHF.

The chain uses TRBV6-8 and TRBJ2-7; 10 nucleotides line up with TRBD1. The V gene end was trimmed by 8 bases and the J gene end by 5 bases; junction bases not matched to a gene: 15. The CDR3 length is 16 residues. The germline gives CDR1 MNHGY, CDR2 SAAAGT. For the CDR3, the DNA is TGTGCCAGCCCTTTAAAGCCGGGACAGGGGCTCCACGAGCAGTACGTC. This codes for CASPLKPGQGLHEQYV.

The rearrangement joins TRBV19 to TRBJ2-3, with 8 positions matching TRBD1. Trimming removed 3 bases from V and 2 bases from J; junction bases left unmatched: 7. The CDR3 extends over 16 amino acids. Germline V lookup: CDR1 LNHDA, CDR2 SQIVND (reference sequence). As DNA, the CDR3 is TGTGCCAGTAGTATTGCAGGACAGGGAAACACAGATACGCAGTATTTT. Translating it yields CASSIAGQGNTDTQYF.